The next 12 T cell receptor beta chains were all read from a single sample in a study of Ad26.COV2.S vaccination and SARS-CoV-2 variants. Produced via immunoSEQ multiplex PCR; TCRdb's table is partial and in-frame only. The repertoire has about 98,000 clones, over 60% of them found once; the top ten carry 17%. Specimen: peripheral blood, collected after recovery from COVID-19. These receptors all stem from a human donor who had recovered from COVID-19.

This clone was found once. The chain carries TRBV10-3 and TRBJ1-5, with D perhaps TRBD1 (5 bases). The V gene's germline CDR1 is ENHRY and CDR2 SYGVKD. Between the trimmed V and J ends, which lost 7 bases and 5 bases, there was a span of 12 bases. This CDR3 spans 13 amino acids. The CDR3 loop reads CAIKAGVDQPQHF. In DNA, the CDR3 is TGTGCCATCAAAGCGGGGGTGGATCAGCCCCAGCATTTT.

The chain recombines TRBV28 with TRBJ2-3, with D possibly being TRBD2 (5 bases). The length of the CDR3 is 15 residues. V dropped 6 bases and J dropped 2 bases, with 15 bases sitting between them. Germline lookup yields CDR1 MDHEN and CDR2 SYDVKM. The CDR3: CASSRTGFTTDTQYF. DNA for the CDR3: TGTGCCAGCAGCCGCACGGGGTTCACCACAGATACGCAGTATTTT.

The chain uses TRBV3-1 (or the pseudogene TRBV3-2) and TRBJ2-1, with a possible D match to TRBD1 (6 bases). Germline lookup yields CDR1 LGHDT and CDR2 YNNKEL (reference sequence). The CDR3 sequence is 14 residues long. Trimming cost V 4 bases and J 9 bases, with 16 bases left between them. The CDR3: CASSLNREMGEQFF. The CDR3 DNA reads TGTGCCAGCAGCCTTAACAGGGAAATGGGTGAGCAGTTCTTC.

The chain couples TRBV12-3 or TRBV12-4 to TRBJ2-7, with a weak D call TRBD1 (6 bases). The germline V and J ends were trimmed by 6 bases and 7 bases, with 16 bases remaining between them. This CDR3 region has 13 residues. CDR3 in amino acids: CASRTGWGEEQYF. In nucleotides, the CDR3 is TGTGCCAGCAGGACAGGTTGGGGAGAGGAGCAGTACTTC.

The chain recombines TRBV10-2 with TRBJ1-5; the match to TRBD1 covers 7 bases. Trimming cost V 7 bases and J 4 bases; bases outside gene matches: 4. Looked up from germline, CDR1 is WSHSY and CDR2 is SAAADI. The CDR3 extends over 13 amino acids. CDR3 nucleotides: TGCGCCAGCAAGGGGACAGATAATCAGCCCCAGCATTTT. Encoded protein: CASKGTDNQPQHF.

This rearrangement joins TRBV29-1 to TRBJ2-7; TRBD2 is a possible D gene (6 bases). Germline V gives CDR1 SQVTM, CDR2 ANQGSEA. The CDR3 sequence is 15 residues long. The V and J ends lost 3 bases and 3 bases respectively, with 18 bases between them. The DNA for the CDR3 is TGCAGCGTTGACGGGGGAGGCCGAGCGAGCTACGAGCAGTACTTC. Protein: CSVDGGGRASYEQYF.

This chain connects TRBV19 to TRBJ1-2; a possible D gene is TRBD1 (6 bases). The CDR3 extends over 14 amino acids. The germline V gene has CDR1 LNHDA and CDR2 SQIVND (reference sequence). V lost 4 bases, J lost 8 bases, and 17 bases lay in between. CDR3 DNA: TGTGCCAGTAGTACCCGGGACATCTTATGGGGCTACACCTTC. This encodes CASSTRDILWGYTF. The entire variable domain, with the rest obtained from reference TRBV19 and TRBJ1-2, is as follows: DGGITQSPKYLFRKEGQNVTLSCEQNLNHDAMYWYRQDPGQGLRLIYYSQIVNDFQKGDIAEGYSVSREKKESFPLTVTSAQKNPTAFYLCASSTRDILWGYTFGSGTRLTVV.

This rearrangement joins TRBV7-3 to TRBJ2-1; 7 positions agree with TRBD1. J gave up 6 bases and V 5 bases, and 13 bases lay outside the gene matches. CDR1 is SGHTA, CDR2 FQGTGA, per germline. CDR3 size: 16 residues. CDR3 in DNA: TGTGCCAGCAGCCCCAACCCCTGGACAGGCAGCAATGAGCAGTTCTTC. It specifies CASSPNPWTGSNEQFF.

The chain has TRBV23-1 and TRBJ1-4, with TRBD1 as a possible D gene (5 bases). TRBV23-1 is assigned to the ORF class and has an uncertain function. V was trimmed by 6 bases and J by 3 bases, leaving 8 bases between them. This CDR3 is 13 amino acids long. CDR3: CASRGRSNEKLFF. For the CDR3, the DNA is TGCGCCAGCAGGGGACGTTCTAATGAAAAACTGTTTTTT.

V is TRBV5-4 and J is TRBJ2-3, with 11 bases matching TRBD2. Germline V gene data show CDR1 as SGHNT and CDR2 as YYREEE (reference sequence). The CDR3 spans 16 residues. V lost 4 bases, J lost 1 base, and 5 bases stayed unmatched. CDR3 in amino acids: CASSGGTSGRTDTQYF. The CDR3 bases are TGTGCCAGCAGCGGAGGGACTAGCGGACGCACAGATACGCAGTATTTT.

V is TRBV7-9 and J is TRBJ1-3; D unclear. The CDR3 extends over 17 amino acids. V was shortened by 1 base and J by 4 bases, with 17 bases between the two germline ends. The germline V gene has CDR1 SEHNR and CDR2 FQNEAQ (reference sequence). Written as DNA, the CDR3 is TGTGCCAGCAGCTTAGGCACTCGAAAAAAGTTAGGAAACACCATATATTTT. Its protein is CASSLGTRKKLGNTIYF. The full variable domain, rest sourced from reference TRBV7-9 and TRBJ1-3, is DTGVSQNPRHKITKRGQNVTFRCDPISEHNRLYWYRQTLGQGPEFLTYFQNEAQLEKSRLLSDRFSAERPKGSFSTLEIQRTEQGDSAMYLCASSLGTRKKLGNTIYFGEGSWLTVV.

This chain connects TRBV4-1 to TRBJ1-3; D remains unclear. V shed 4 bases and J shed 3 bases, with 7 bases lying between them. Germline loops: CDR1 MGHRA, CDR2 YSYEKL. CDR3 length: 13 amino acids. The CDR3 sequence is CASSPLFGNTIYF. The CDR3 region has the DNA TGCGCCAGCAGCCCACTTTTTGGAAACACCATATATTTT.